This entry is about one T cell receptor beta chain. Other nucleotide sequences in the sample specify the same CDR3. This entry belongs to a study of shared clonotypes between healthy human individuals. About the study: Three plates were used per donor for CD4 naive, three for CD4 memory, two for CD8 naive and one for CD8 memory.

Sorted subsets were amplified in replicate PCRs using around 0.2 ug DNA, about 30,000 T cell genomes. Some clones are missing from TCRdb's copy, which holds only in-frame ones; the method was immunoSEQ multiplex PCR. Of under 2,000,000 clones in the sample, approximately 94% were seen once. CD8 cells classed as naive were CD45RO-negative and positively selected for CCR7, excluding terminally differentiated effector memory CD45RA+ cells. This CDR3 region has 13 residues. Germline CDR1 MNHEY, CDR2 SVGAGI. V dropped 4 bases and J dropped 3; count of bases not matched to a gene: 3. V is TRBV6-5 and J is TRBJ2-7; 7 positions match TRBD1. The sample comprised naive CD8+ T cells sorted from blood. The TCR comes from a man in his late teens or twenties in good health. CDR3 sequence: CASSSGQDYEQYF. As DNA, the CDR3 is TGTGCCAGCAGTTCTGGACAGGACTACGAGCAGTACTTC.